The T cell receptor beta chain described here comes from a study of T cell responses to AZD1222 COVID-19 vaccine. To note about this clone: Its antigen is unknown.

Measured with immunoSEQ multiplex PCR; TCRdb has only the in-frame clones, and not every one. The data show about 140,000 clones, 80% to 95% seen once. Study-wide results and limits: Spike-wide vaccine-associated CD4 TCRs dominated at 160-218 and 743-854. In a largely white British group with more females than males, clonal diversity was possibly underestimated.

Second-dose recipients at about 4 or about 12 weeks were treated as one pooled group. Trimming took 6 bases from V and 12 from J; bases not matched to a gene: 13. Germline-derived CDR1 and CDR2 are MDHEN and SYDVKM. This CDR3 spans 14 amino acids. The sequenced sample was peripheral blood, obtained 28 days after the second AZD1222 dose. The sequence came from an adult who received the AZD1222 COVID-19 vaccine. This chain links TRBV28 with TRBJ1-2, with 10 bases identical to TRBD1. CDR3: CASSQGGTGEGHTF. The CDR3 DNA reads TGTGCCAGCAGCCAAGGGGGGACAGGGGAGGGGCACACCTTC.